These 11 T cell receptor beta chains were all obtained from the same sample, sequenced in a study of T-cell memory formation after mild COVID-19. TCRdb itself ran the 5' RACE reads through MiXCR, one entry per CDR3 protein. Of about 430,000 distinct CDR3 sequences listed, roughly 26% are singletons. The specimen was PBMCs or a T cell subset sorted from them (not recorded which). The receptors come from an adult woman who had mild COVID-19 (a few samples of this study predate the infection). Cell type and time point are not known.

The J gene is TRBJ2-2, the V gene TRBV19; 10 bases are shared with TRBD2. J lost 6 bases, V lost 7 bases, and 14 bases had no gene match. The CDR3 has 17 amino acids. The V gene's germline CDR1 is LNHDA and CDR2 SQIVND (reference sequence). CDR3 nucleotides: TGTGCCAGTACGCAAAGCGGGGGGGTTCGGAAGGCCGGGGAGCTGTTTTTT. The encoded protein is CASTQSGGVRKAGELFF.

The gene calls are TRBV12-3 or TRBV12-4 and TRBJ2-5; D gene unclear. The CDR3 is 14 amino acids. V gave up 3 bases and J gave up 5 bases, with 13 bases separating them. Here the CDR3 reads CASSFDTTQETQYF. Here the CDR3 DNA reads TGTGCCAGCAGTTTCGACACGACCCAGGAGACCCAGTACTTC.

This clonotype was observed a few times. The rearrangement uses TRBV20-1 and TRBJ1-1; D remains unclear. Germline assignment: CDR1 DFQATT and CDR2 SNEGSKA (reference sequence). Deletions cut 0 bases from V and 7 bases from J, with 6 bases between. The CDR3 extends over 11 amino acids. The CDR3 is CSARDLVEAFF. The CDR3 DNA reads TGCAGTGCTAGAGATCTGGTTGAAGCTTTCTTT.

Note on this clonotype: At one boundary the junction diverges from the germline segment, which might be a read error. The CDR3 loop is CASSFFAGRANTGELFF. Written as DNA, the CDR3 is TGTGCTAGCAGCTTTTTCGCGGGACGGGCGAACACCGGGGAGCTGTTTTTT. The chain couples TRBV7-7 to TRBJ2-2; D possibly corresponds to TRBD2 (6 bases). This CDR3 has 17 residues. Germline CDR1 and CDR2: SSHAT and FNYEAQ (reference sequence).

J is TRBJ2-1 and V is TRBV18; D gene uncertain. Between the trimmed V and J ends, which lost 1 base and 1 base, there was a span of 8 bases. In germline, CDR1 is KGHSH, CDR2 LQKENI. The CDR3 sequence is 15 residues long. The CDR3 nucleotides read TGTGCCAGCTCACCACGTAGAGCATCCTACAATGAGCAGTTCTTC. This sequence encodes CASSPRRASYNEQFF.

The V call is TRBV29-1, the J call TRBJ2-6, with D hard to call. Per the germline V gene, CDR1 is SQVTM and CDR2 is ANQGSEA. V was shortened by 3 bases and J by 4 bases, with 4 bases between the two germline ends. There are 12 residues in the CDR3. The CDR3 spells CSVDSGANVLTF. CDR3 nucleotide sequence: TGCAGCGTTGATTCGGGGGCCAACGTCCTGACTTTC.

The chain recombines TRBV6-2 or TRBV6-3 with TRBJ2-1; 12 bases align to TRBD2. Per germline, CDR1 MNHEY and CDR2 SVGEGT. This CDR3 contains 15 residues. Trimming removed 5 bases from V and 8 bases from J; junction bases left unmatched: 7. CDR3 in DNA: TGTGCCAGCAGTCTCCGGACTAGCGGGGTCTATGAGCAGTTCTTC. Amino acid sequence: CASSLRTSGVYEQFF.

The V gene is TRBV9, the J gene TRBJ2-2; D is possibly TRBD2 (6 bases). Between the trimmed V and J ends, which lost 2 bases and 10 bases, there was a span of 9 bases. The CDR3 runs to 12 residues. CDR1 and CDR2 (germline): SGDLS, YYNGEE. The CDR3 here is CASSVGGKELFF. The CDR3 DNA follows: TGTGCCAGCAGCGTGGGGGGAAAGGAGCTGTTTTTT. Full variable domain (rest looked up from reference TRBV9 and TRBJ2-2): DSGVTQTPKHLITATGQRVTLRCSPRSGDLSVYWYQQSLDQGLQFLIQYYNGEERAKGNILERFSAQQFPDLHSELNLSSLELGDSALYFCASSVGGKELFFGEGSRLTVL.

This clonotype was seen many times. CDR3 residues: CASSPRTGGYGYTF. For the CDR3, the DNA is TGTGCCAGCAGCCCGCGGACAGGGGGCTATGGCTACACCTTC. J is TRBJ1-2 and V is TRBV7-6, with TRBD1 identical over 10 bases. CDR3 length equals 14 residues. CDR1 is SGHVS, CDR2 FNYEAQ, per germline. Losses at the gene ends were 5 bases for V and 4 bases for J; bases not matched to a gene: 4.

This clonotype was observed a few times. The chain carries TRBV5-1 and TRBJ2-3, with TRBD1 matching 9 bases. With 4 bases clipped from V and 7 bases from J, the junction kept 13 bases outside the gene matches. CDR3 length: 16 amino acids. CDR1 and CDR2 from the germline V gene are SGHRS and YFSETQ. The CDR3 sequence is CASSRLSGTGMNTQYF. The CDR3 DNA follows: TGCGCCAGCAGCCGCCTATCGGGGACAGGGATGAATACGCAGTATTTT. The variable domain in full, with the rest retrieved from reference TRBV5-1 and TRBJ2-3, is KAGVTQTPRYLIKTRGQQVTLSCSPISGHRSVSWYQQTPGQGLQFLFEYFSETQRNKGNFPGRFSGRQFSNSRSEMNVSTLELGDSALYLCASSRLSGTGMNTQYFGPGTRLTVL.

The CDR3 bases are TGTGCCACCAGTGGATTAGCGGGAGCTAATGAGCAGTTCTTC. As protein: CATSGLAGANEQFF. The chain links TRBV24-1 to TRBJ2-1, with TRBD2 identical over 9 bases. The CDR3 runs to 14 residues. Trimming removed 5 bases from V and 7 bases from J; junction bases left unmatched: 5. Germline V gene data show CDR1 as KGHDR and CDR2 as SFDVKD.